This record covers a single T cell receptor (beta chain). Its antigen remains unknown. TCRdb's table, derived via immunoSEQ multiplex PCR, lists solely in-frame clones and lacks some. In the table there are about 120,000 clones, about 84% of which are singletons. The data were taken from a study of cytomegalovirus exposure and HLA in healthy donors. Study as a whole: The 95 to 150 validation repertoires used a platform that matched the one used for the roughly 700 first-cohort repertoires, as a later analysis reported.

Germline V gene sequence: CDR1 ENHRY, CDR2 SYGVKD. The length of the CDR3 is 15 residues. Trimming at V came to 1 base and at J to 4 bases, leaving 5 bases not matched to a gene. Findings of the study overall: The classifier was said to identify cytomegalovirus status with high specificity and sensitivity. It was about 150 TCR beta chains that were listed as cytomegalovirus-associated. Subsequent analysis showed first-cohort TCR clusters tending to co-occur in some 120 validation repertoires.

The source is a man between 18 and 29 years old in good health and CMV-seronegative. The sequenced sample was PBMCs. This chain uses TRBV10-3 with TRBJ1-1, with 8 bases lining up with TRBD1. CDR3 nucleotides: TGTGCCATCAGTGAGTACCCAGGGGGCTCCACTGAAGCTTTCTTT. Amino acid sequence: CAISEYPGGSTEAFF.